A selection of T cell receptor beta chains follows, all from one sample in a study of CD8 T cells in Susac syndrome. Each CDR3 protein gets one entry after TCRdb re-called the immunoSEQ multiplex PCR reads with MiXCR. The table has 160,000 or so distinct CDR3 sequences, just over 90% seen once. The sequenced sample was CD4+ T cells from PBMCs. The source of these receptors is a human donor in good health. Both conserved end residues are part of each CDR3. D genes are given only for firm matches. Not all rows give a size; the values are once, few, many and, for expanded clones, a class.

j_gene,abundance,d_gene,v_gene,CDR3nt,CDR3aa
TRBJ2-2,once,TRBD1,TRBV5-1,TGCGCCAGCGCAACCGGGACAGGGGGAACCGGGGAGCTGTTTTTT,CASATGTGGTGELFF
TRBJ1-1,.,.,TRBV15,TGTGCCACCACCCCACACAGGGAAACTGAAGCTTTCTTT,CATTPHRETEAFF
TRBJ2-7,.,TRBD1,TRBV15,TGTGCCACCAGCAGAGGACAGGGGGGCGAGCAGTACTTC,CATSRGQGGEQYF
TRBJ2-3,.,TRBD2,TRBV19,TGTGCCAGTAGTATTACAAGCGGGGGGGCTAGCACAGATACGCAGTATTTT,CASSITSGGASTDTQYF
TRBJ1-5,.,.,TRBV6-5,TGTGCCAGCACCCTATCCAGGGATCAGCCCCAGCATTTT,CASTLSRDQPQHF
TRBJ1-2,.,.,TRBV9,TGTGCCAGCAGCGTAGCTGTGGACGGCGGTGCCCCTTTCTATGGCTACACCTTC,CASSVAVDGGAPFYGYTF
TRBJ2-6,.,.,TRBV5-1,TGCGCCAGTTACCGGTTAGGGGGTACTGGGGCCAACGTCCTGACTTTC,CASYRLGGTGANVLTF
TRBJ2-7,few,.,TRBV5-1,TGCGCCAGCAGCTTCCTGGCAGGAATGGACGAGCAGTACTTC,CASSFLAGMDEQYF
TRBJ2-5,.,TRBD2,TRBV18,TGTGCCAGCTCACCATTCGATCGGGGGGGCCAAGAGACCCAGTACTTC,CASSPFDRGGQETQYF
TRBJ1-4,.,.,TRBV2,TGTGCCAGCAGCTACTGGGGACGGTTTAATGAAAAACTGTTTTTT,CASSYWGRFNEKLFF
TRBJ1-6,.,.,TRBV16,TGTGCCAGCAGCCAATCAGGGAGCTCCTATAATTCACCCCTCCACTTT,CASSQSGSSYNSPLHF
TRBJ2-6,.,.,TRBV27,TGTGCCAGCAGTTTCAGGGGAACCGACTCTGGGGCCAACGTCCTGACTTTC,CASSFRGTDSGANVLTF
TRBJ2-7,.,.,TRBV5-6,TGTGCCAGCAAGGAACGGCCATCCTACGAGCAGTACTTC,CASKERPSYEQYF
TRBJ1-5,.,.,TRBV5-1,TGCGCCAGCAGCCAAACAGGGAGCAATCAGCCCCAGCATTTT,CASSQTGSNQPQHF
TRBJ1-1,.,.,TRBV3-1,TGTGCCAGCAGCCAAGATCGGACTGTAGAAGCTTTCTTT,CASSQDRTVEAFF
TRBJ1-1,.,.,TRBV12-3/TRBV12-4,TGTGCCAGCAGCAGACAGAGTACTGAAGCTTTCTTT,CASSRQSTEAFF
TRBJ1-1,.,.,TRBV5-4,TGTGCCAGCAGTCCCGGGGGGGGTGTCAAAATGAACACTGAAGCTTTCTTT,CASSPGGGVKMNTEAFF
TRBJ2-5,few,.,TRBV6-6,TGTGCCAGCAGTACTCAAGAGACCCAGTACTTC,CASSTQETQYF
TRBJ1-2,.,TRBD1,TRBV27,TGTGCCAGCAGTTTGTACAGGGGGAACTATGGCTACACCTTC,CASSLYRGNYGYTF
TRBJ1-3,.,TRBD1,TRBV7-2,TGTGCCAGCAGCTTAATGGGCGCGACAGGGAGCTCTGGAAACACCATATATTTT,CASSLMGATGSSGNTIYF
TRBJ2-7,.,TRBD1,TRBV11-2,TGTGCCAGCAGCTCCTCCTCCAAGGGGGCGATCGAGCAGTACTTC,CASSSSSKGAIEQYF
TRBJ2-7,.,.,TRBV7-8,TGTGCCAGCAGCTTAGAGGGCGGGGCAGGGTCCTACGAGCAGTACTTC,CASSLEGGAGSYEQYF
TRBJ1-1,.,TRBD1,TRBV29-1,TGCAGCGTTGAAGGGGACAGGGGCCTCCATAACACTGAAGCTTTCTTT,CSVEGDRGLHNTEAFF
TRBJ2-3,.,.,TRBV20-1,TGCAGTCCCAAGGGGGGAGCGACGCAGTATTTT,CSPKGGATQYF
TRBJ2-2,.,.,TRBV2,TGTGCCAGCAGTGAAATGGGACATTCCGGGGAGCTGTTTTTT,CASSEMGHSGELFF
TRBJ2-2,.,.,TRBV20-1,TGCAGTGCTAGGACAGGAGCCACCGGGGAGCTGTTTTTT,CSARTGATGELFF
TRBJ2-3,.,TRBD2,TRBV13,TGTGCCAGCAGCCGCATATGGACTAGCGGGGGGGAAGATACGCAGTATTTT,CASSRIWTSGGEDTQYF
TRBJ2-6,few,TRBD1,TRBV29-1,TGCAGCGTCCGGGACAGGGGGCCTTCTGGGGCCAACGTCCTGACTTTC,CSVRDRGPSGANVLTF
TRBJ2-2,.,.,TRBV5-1,TGCGCCAGCAGGGACGGACTGAACACCGGGGAGCTGTTTTTT,CASRDGLNTGELFF
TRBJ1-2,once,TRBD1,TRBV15,TGTGCCACCAGCAGAGCTGAGGGACAGATCTACACCTTC,CATSRAEGQIYTF
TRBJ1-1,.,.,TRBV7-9,TGTGCCAGCAGCTTAGCGGCAGCCCCTAGCACTGAAGCTTTCTTT,CASSLAAAPSTEAFF
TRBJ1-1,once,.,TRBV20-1,TGCAGTGCTAGTCGGCAGACAATGAACACTGAAGCTTTCTTT,CSASRQTMNTEAFF
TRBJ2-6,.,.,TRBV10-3,TGTGCCATCAGCCAGATGACTGGGGCCAACGTCCTGACTTTC,CAISQMTGANVLTF
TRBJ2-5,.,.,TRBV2,TGTGCCAGCAGTTTTATCGCGGAGACCCAGTACTTC,CASSFIAETQYF
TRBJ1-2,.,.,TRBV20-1,TGCAGTGCCTCGACAGGCCAGGGCTATGGCTACACCTTC,CSASTGQGYGYTF
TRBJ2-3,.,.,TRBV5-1,TGCGCCAGCAGCTGGAGTGGAGACACAGATACGCAGTATTTT,CASSWSGDTDTQYF
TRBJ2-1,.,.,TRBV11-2,TGTGCCAGCACCCTCTTCAATGAGCAGTTCTTC,CASTLFNEQFF